The 8 T cell receptor beta chains reported below all come from one sample, sequenced in a study of blood T cell repertoires in COVID-19. Assay used: immunoSEQ multiplex PCR; TCRdb lists only in-frame clones, some missing. Of over 85,000 clones in the sample, more than 75% were seen once. Material: peripheral blood. The receptors originated from a woman older than 75 with acute or convalescent COVID-19.

The chain employs TRBV5-1 and TRBJ2-5; 9 bases are a match to TRBD2. Germline assignment: CDR1 SGHRS and CDR2 YFSETQ. The junction had 4 bases not matched to a gene; V was cut back by 5 bases and J by 5 bases. This CDR3 has 13 residues. CDR3 in DNA: TGCGCCAGCAGTCTTAGCGGGAGTGAGACCCAGTACTTC. Translation gives CASSLSGSETQYF.

The chain uses TRBV5-1 and TRBJ1-2, with 8 bases aligning to TRBD1. Per germline, CDR1 SGHRS and CDR2 YFSETQ. V was clipped by 3 bases and J by 5 bases; unmatched bases: 9. The CDR3 runs to 15 residues. In DNA form, the CDR3 reads TGCGCCAGCAGCTGGGAAACAGGGGGAAGGTATGGCTACACCTTC. Its protein product is CASSWETGGRYGYTF.

The rearrangement uses TRBV5-1 and TRBJ1-1; D is possibly TRBD1 (6 bases). Trimming took 0 bases from V and 5 from J, leaving 11 bases between them. CDR1 is SGHRS and CDR2 is YFSETQ in the germline V gene. The CDR3 is made up of 14 amino acids. CDR3 sequence (DNA): TGCGCCAGCAGCTTGGAACAGGGTAAGACTGAAGCTTTCTTT. Protein: CASSLEQGKTEAFF. Supplemented by reference TRBV5-1 and TRBJ1-1, the full variable domain reads KAGVTQTPRYLIKTRGQQVTLSCSPISGHRSVSWYQQTPGQGLQFLFEYFSETQRNKGNFPGRFSGRQFSNSRSEMNVSTLELGDSALYLCASSLEQGKTEAFFGQGTRLTVV.

The chain is built from TRBV14 and TRBJ1-1; 10 nucleotides agree with TRBD1. V was pared by 4 bases and J by 5 bases, with 4 bases of the junction left unmatched. CDR3 length: 14 amino acids. Germline loops: CDR1 SGHDN, CDR2 FVKESK. CDR3 bases: TGTGCCAGCAGCCTATGGACAGGGGGAACTGAAGCTTTCTTT. Its translation is CASSLWTGGTEAFF.

The chain is built from TRBV10-1 and TRBJ2-7, with a weak D call TRBD2 (5 bases). V gave up 6 bases and J gave up 4 bases, with 19 bases separating them. Looked up from germline, CDR1 is WNHNN and CDR2 is SYGVQD (reference sequence). CDR3 length: 15 residues. The CDR3 coding sequence is TGCGCCAGCAGCGAAGTTTCCCCAAGAGGGTACGAGCAGTACTTC. Protein product: CASSEVSPRGYEQYF.

On this clone itself: Other DNA sequences in the same sample also yield this CDR3. The V gene is TRBV5-6, the J gene TRBJ2-1; 14 nucleotides line up with TRBD2. Germline CDR1 SGHDT, CDR2 YYEEEE. CDR3 size: 14 residues. V shed 4 bases, J shed 9 bases, and the junction held 3 bases outside the gene matches. In DNA form, the CDR3 reads TGTGCCAGCAGCGTAGGACTAGCGGGAGGTGAGCAGTTCTTC. Its translation is CASSVGLAGGEQFF.

This clone showed up just once. The rearrangement joins TRBV6-5 to TRBJ2-1, with 10 nucleotides matching TRBD2. The CDR3 totals 14 residues. The J segment lost 8 bases and the V segment lost 5 bases, leaving 6 bases of the junction unmatched. Per germline, CDR1 MNHEY and CDR2 SVGAGI. This chain's CDR3 is CASSLPGTSDEQFF. In DNA, the CDR3 is TGTGCCAGCAGTCTCCCCGGGACTAGCGATGAGCAGTTCTTC.

The chain links TRBV30 to TRBJ1-2; 11 nucleotides agree with TRBD1. The germline gives CDR1 GTSNPN, CDR2 SVGIG (reference sequence). CDR3 length equals 13 residues. With V trimmed by 3 bases and J by 7 bases, 4 bases remained unmatched. The CDR3, as DNA: TGTGCCTGGAGGAAGGGACAGGGGGTTGGCTACACCTTC. It encodes CAWRKGQGVGYTF.